This TCR beta chain is drawn from a study of CDR3 diversity in severe acne. This clonotype was observed many times. TCRdb re-called the PCR reads with MiXCR, one entry per CDR3 protein. The sample carries some 90,000 distinct CDR3 sequences, over 45% recorded once. Sequenced sample: blood. The clonotype was recovered from a male donor in good health, serving as a control.

The DNA of the CDR3 is TGCGCCAGCAGTGAGTCCTTGGGACTAGCAGCTGAGACCCAGTACTTC. Encoded protein: CASSESLGLAAETQYF. The rearrangement uses TRBV10-1 and TRBJ2-5; 9 bases agree with TRBD2. Germline CDR1 reads WNHNN; CDR2 reads SYGVQD (reference sequence). The J segment lost 5 bases and the V segment lost 0 bases, leaving 7 bases of the junction unmatched. CDR3 length: 16 amino acids.